This T cell receptor (beta chain) was sequenced in a study of blood T cell repertoires in COVID-19. Study in general: Acute-phase and convalescent COVID-19 samples originated in the United States, Italy and Spain. T cells, B-cell-depleted T cells, or PBMCs supplied cDNA or gDNA.

V was clipped by 3 bases and J by 4 bases; unmatched bases: 18. Germline loops: CDR1 GTSNPN, CDR2 SVGIG (reference sequence). This CDR3 comprises 18 residues. In the study's own analysis: Cell counts per sample came from amplifying reference gene primers. Data came from immunoSEQ multiplex PCR; TCRdb stores just in-frame clones and leaves some out. The V and J calls and the clone size are those of that table, but D and trimming were determined from the DNA. The sample lists under 45,000 clones, roughly three quarters occurring once. This TCR came from a man at least 80 years old with acute or convalescent COVID-19. The sequenced sample was peripheral blood. J is TRBJ2-7 and V is TRBV30; TRBD2 matches at 10 bases. CDR3 sequence (DNA): TGTGCCTGGAGCCGGACTAGCGGTAGCCGTCCCCTTCTTTACGAGCAGTACTTC. It is translated as CAWSRTSGSRPLLYEQYF.